Here is one T cell receptor beta chain with its context. The antigen remains undetermined. V was clipped by 0 bases and J by 7 bases; unmatched bases: 8. Germline assignment: CDR1 SGHRS and CDR2 YFSETQ. CDR3 length: 15 residues. This sample was included in a study of T cell responses to AZD1222 COVID-19 vaccine. TCRdb's copy holds only in-frame clones and misses some; the assay was immunoSEQ multiplex PCR. The top ten hold 28% of the sample, which has roughly 67,000 clones, 70% to 90% seen once. Study-level points and caveats: The study identified only six AZD1222 recipients as seropositive at baseline. Donors were chiefly white British, with a greater number of females, and clonal diversity was perhaps underestimated. Spike-specific TCR breadth and depth were elevated following two AZD1222 doses.

The chain couples TRBV5-1 to TRBJ1-2; 8 bases map to TRBD1. This receptor was obtained from an adult who received the AZD1222 COVID-19 vaccine. Here the sequenced sample was peripheral blood, taken 28 days after the second AZD1222 dose. The CDR3 DNA reads as TGCGCCAGCAGCTTGGAGGCGCAGGGGGCGGGTGGCTACACCTTC. The encoded protein is CASSLEAQGAGGYTF.